A single sample is the source of the 21 T cell receptor beta chains below, sequenced in a study of T cells expressing NK-cell markers. TCRdb reprocessed the 5' RACE reads, with one entry per CDR3 protein and no DNA. The sample has 120,000 to 150,000 distinct CDR3 sequences. The sequenced sample consisted of blood T cells: a sorted CD56 or NKG2C T cell subset, CD4+ or CD8+ T cells, or bulk PBMC T cells (not recorded which). The source is a man younger than 35 in good health.

The chain employs TRBV9 and TRBJ2-2; TCRdb's assignment of TRBD1 cannot be checked, as there is no DNA. The length of the CDR3 is 16 residues. The V gene's germline CDR1 is SGDLS and CDR2 YYNGEE. The CDR3 spells CASSVAPGQYTGELFF.

The chain links TRBV25-1 to TRBJ1-1. This CDR3 is 15 amino acids long. Germline values: CDR1 MGHDK, CDR2 SYGVNS. CDR3: CASSESSTANTEAFF.

V is TRBV5-1 and J is TRBJ2-3. The CDR3 is made up of 15 amino acids. CDR1 is SGHRS, CDR2 YFSETQ, per germline. CDR3 sequence reads: CASSLRHQTPDTQYF.

V and J are TRBV29-1 and TRBJ2-7. CDR1 is SQVTM, CDR2 ANQGSEA, per germline. The CDR3 runs to 14 residues. The chain's CDR3 is CSVEIATGSYEQYF.

This chain connects TRBV29-1 to TRBJ2-2. The V gene's germline CDR1 is SQVTM and CDR2 ANQGSEA. CDR3 length equals 14 residues. CDR3 amino acids: CSVEAGVNTGELFF.

The rearrangement links TRBV6-1 to TRBJ2-3; TCRdb indicates TRBD2, and absent DNA this call remains unverified. Germline assignment: CDR1 MNHNS and CDR2 SASEGT. CDR3 length: 15 amino acids. CDR3: CASSRTSGKVDTQYF.

The chain carries TRBV20-1 and TRBJ1-1. The CDR3 totals 13 residues. The germline gives CDR1 DFQATT, CDR2 SNEGSKA (reference sequence). The CDR3 is CSARHLGFTEAFF.

V usage is TRBV6-2 or TRBV6-3 and J usage is TRBJ2-1; TCRdb's D gene call, TRBD1, goes unchecked for lack of DNA. This CDR3 is built from 13 residues. Germline assignment: CDR1 MNHEY and CDR2 SVGEGT. The CDR3 reads CASAGPKGEEQFF.

The chain employs TRBV7-7 and TRBJ1-4. The CDR3 spans 16 residues. The V gene's germline CDR1 is SSHAT and CDR2 FNYEAQ (reference sequence). The CDR3 protein is CASSLVWEATNEKLFF.

The rearrangement uses TRBV24-1 and TRBJ1-2. The CDR3 contains 13 residues. Germline lookup yields CDR1 KGHDR and CDR2 SFDVKD. The CDR3 sequence: CATSDHGSHGYTF.

J is TRBJ2-1 and V is TRBV29-1; TCRdb indicates TRBD2, and absent DNA this call remains unverified. Germline CDR1 is SQVTM and CDR2 is ANQGSEA. This CDR3 has 13 residues. The CDR3 here is CSVAGGNKNEQFF.

The chain employs TRBV14 and TRBJ2-7. CDR3 length: 15 amino acids. Germline CDR1 reads SGHDN; CDR2 reads FVKESK. The CDR3 is CASSQQHHGAYEQYF.

The V call is TRBV19, the J call TRBJ2-3; with no DNA, the TCRdb D assignment of TRBD1 cannot be verified. The CDR3 covers 13 residues. Germline CDR1 and CDR2: LNHDA and SQIVND (reference sequence). CDR3: CAGRDRSTDTQYF.

The chain links TRBV6-5 to TRBJ2-1; TCRdb proposes TRBD1, but this gene call is untestable without DNA. The CDR3 totals 14 residues. Germline assignment: CDR1 MNHEY and CDR2 SVGAGI. This CDR3 is CASRDSPNRPTPFF.

The chain recombines TRBV5-4 with TRBJ2-7. This CDR3 has 11 amino acids. Germline V gene data show CDR1 as SGHNT and CDR2 as YYREEE (reference sequence). CDR3 protein: CASSQDYEQYF.

V is TRBV27 and J is TRBJ2-5; TCRdb lists TRBD1, though no DNA is available to test this call. Germline lookup yields CDR1 MNHEY and CDR2 SMNVEV (reference sequence). The CDR3 is made up of 13 amino acids. CDR3 in amino acids: CASRGGPAETQYF.

CDR3 region: CASKPIGQVSNQPQHF. The chain carries TRBV19 and TRBJ1-5; the D gene TCRdb calls, TRBD1, cannot be checked with no DNA. This CDR3 region has 16 residues. Germline CDR1 LNHDA, CDR2 SQIVND (reference sequence).

V usage is TRBV11-2 and J usage is TRBJ2-3; TCRdb outputs TRBD2, but without DNA this stays unchecked. From germline, CDR1 is SGHAT and CDR2 FQNNGV. This CDR3 is built from 16 residues. CDR3 residues: CASSFNPAGGADTQYF.

CDR3 residues: CASSLMGGSYNEQFF. The chain joins TRBV19 to TRBJ2-1; TCRdb designates TRBD2, a call that cannot be tested without DNA. The germline V gene has CDR1 LNHDA and CDR2 SQIVND (reference sequence). This CDR3 is built from 15 residues.

This chain uses TRBV6-5 with TRBJ2-2; TCRdb outputs TRBD2, but without DNA this stays unchecked. The CDR3 is 19 residues long. Per the germline V gene, CDR1 is MNHEY and CDR2 is SVGAGI. CDR3 protein: CASSYPGLAGGGHTGELFF.

The chain links TRBV2 to TRBJ2-3. The CDR3 loop spans 15 amino acids. The V gene's germline CDR1 is SNHLY and CDR2 FYNNEI. CDR3 sequence: CASSEARLAPDTQYF.